These 31 T cell receptor beta chains came from one sample sequenced in a study of blood T cells in healthy people across ages. A second PCR, run for about 7 to 11 cycles, used a sample-barcoded 5' primer plus a J-beta primer mix. TCRdb used MiXCR to reprocess the 5' RACE reads, holding one entry per CDR3 protein. Seen here are 1.5 million to 2 million distinct CDR3 sequences, about 28% observed once, and the top ten hold about 7.7%. Sequencing was carried out using blood. The receptor source for this set is a woman aged 25 to 39 in good health.

This clonotype was observed many times. CDR3 loop: CASSPAGVSYEQYF. CDR3 nucleotide sequence: TGTGCCAGCAGCCCAGCGGGAGTGTCCTACGAGCAGTACTTC. V gene TRBV7-9 combines with J gene TRBJ2-7; 8 positions agree with TRBD2. The CDR3 sequence is 14 residues long. The germline V gene encodes CDR1 SEHNR and CDR2 FQNEAQ (reference sequence). V lost 5 bases, J lost 1 base, and 4 bases stayed unmatched.

This clonotype was counted between two and nine times. CDR3: CASSVDGQGRADTQYF. Written as DNA, the CDR3 is TGTGCCAGCAGCGTAGACGGACAGGGCAGAGCAGATACGCAGTATTTT. This rearrangement joins TRBV9 to TRBJ2-3; 8 nucleotides match TRBD1. V shed 0 bases and J 4 bases; nucleotides not matched to a gene: 7. CDR1 SGDLS and CDR2 YYNGEE come from the germline V gene. The CDR3 has 16 residues.

This chain joins TRBV5-1 and TRBJ1-1; D unresolved. Trimming shortened V by 2 bases and J by 3 bases, and 11 bases separated the two germline ends. Germline V gives CDR1 SGHRS, CDR2 YFSETQ. The CDR3 loop spans 14 amino acids. The CDR3 loop is CASSFAPRDTEAFF. In nucleotides, the CDR3 is TGCGCCAGCAGCTTTGCGCCGAGGGACACTGAAGCTTTCTTT.

This clonotype was picked up many times. This chain uses TRBV20-1 with TRBJ2-3; D is perhaps TRBD2 (6 bases). The CDR3 loop spans 11 amino acids. Germline V lookup: CDR1 DFQATT, CDR2 SNEGSKA (reference sequence). V lost 6 bases to trimming and J lost 6 bases, with 10 bases between them. The CDR3, as DNA: TGCAGTGCGATGGGACTTGATACGCAGTATTTT. This sequence encodes CSAMGLDTQYF.

This clonotype was seen more than once but under ten times. The rearrangement uses TRBV5-5 and TRBJ2-1; possibly TRBD1 or TRBD2 for D (6 bases each). This CDR3 has 16 residues. V was trimmed by 3 bases and J by 4 bases, leaving 17 bases between them. Germline values: CDR1 SGHKS, CDR2 YYEKEE (reference sequence). CDR3: CASSSLAGGRYNEQFF. DNA of the CDR3: TGTGCCAGCAGCTCGCTCGCCGGGGGCCGGTACAATGAGCAGTTCTTC.

The chain carries TRBV10-3 and TRBJ2-3, with D maybe TRBD1 (5 bases). The CDR3 length is 14 residues. CDR1 is ENHRY, CDR2 SYGVKD, per germline. V lost 2 bases, J lost 0 bases, and 6 bases lay in between. The CDR3, as DNA: TGTGCCATCAGTGAGAGGGGCAGCACAGATACGCAGTATTTT. Translating gives CAISERGSTDTQYF.

On this clonotype itself: A much larger clone lies one base from this, so it may be a read error. The chain uses TRBV20-1 and TRBJ1-2; 8 bases align to TRBD1. The CDR3 spans 12 residues. Germline values: CDR1 DFQATT, CDR2 SNEGSKA (reference sequence). This CDR3 reads CSARAGGHGCTF. In DNA form, the CDR3 reads TGCAGTGCTAGAGCAGGGGGCCATGGCTGCACCTTC.

Many counts were recorded for this clonotype. V gene TRBV20-1 combines with J gene TRBJ2-1; 15 nucleotides line up with TRBD2. Looked up from germline, CDR1 is DFQATT and CDR2 is SNEGSKA (reference sequence). V was clipped by 0 bases and J by 9 bases; unmatched bases: 3. CDR3 length equals 15 residues. CDR3 coding DNA: TGCAGTGCTAGAGAGGGACTAGCGGGAGGAGGTGAGCAGTTCTTC. Translating gives CSAREGLAGGGEQFF.

This clonotype was recorded many times. The chain joins TRBV6-6 to TRBJ2-7; 10 nucleotides align to TRBD1. The CDR3 spans 13 residues. CDR1 and CDR2 from the germline V gene are MNHNY and SVGAGI (reference sequence). Trimming took 9 bases from V and 6 from J; bases not matched to a gene: 8. The CDR3 protein is CASGGQGQVEQYF. The CDR3 DNA sequence: TGTGCCAGTGGGGGACAGGGGCAAGTCGAGCAGTACTTC.

This clonotype came up a few times. The chain carries TRBV9 and TRBJ2-7; tentatively, D is TRBD2 (5 bases). With the DNA end fitting TRBJ2-5 better, the J assignment may be wrong. This CDR3 spans 14 amino acids. Germline CDR1 is SGDLS and CDR2 is YYNGEE. The CDR3 DNA sequence: TGTGCCAGCAGCGTTCGGAGCGGTGCTGAGACCCAGTACTTC. This gives the protein CASSVRSGAETQYF.

A few counts support this clonotype. The chain is built from TRBV6-1 and TRBJ2-7; no definite D call. Deletions cut 8 bases from V and 7 bases from J, with 18 bases between. Germline V gene lookup returns CDR1 MNHNS and CDR2 SASEGT. The CDR3 length is 13 residues. This CDR3 reads CASARTAIGEQYF. In nucleotides, the CDR3 is TGTGCCAGCGCCCGGACGGCAATCGGGGAGCAGTACTTC.

Concerning this clonotype: This may arise from a read error, as a much more abundant clone is one base away. J is TRBJ2-1 and V is TRBV5-1; 12 bases match TRBD2. The germline V gene has CDR1 SGHRS and CDR2 YFSETQ. There are 16 residues in the CDR3. CDR3 DNA sequence: TGCGTCAGCAGCCAGACTAGCGGGAGCTCCTACAATGAGCAGTTCTTC. Translating gives CVSSQTSGSSYNEQFF.

There are a few counts of this clonotype. This chain uses TRBV20-1 with TRBJ2-3, with 7 bases identical to TRBD1. Germline CDR1 reads DFQATT; CDR2 reads SNEGSKA (reference sequence). The CDR3 extends over 16 amino acids. V shed 5 bases and J 2 bases; nucleotides not matched to a gene: 13. The CDR3 reads CSAYVGVGQPTDTQYF. The CDR3 nucleotides are TGCAGTGCTTATGTCGGGGTGGGACAGCCCACAGATACGCAGTATTTT.

This clonotype appeared a few times. The chain carries TRBV7-9 and TRBJ1-1; D gene unclear. V was trimmed by 8 bases and J by 7 bases, leaving 11 bases between them. Germline CDR1 reads SEHNR; CDR2 reads FQNEAQ (reference sequence). The CDR3 totals 11 residues. CDR3 in amino acids: CASGLSGEAFF. In DNA form, the CDR3 reads TGTGCCAGCGGACTTTCTGGTGAAGCTTTCTTT.

This chain links TRBV7-2 with TRBJ2-5, with 7 bases that match TRBD2. V shed 1 base and J 5 bases; nucleotides not matched to a gene: 10. Germline CDR1 is SGHTA and CDR2 is FQGNSA. The CDR3 is 16 residues long. The CDR3 nucleotides are TGTGCCAGCAGCTTAGTTTCGCTAGCGGTTAGGGAGACCCAGTACTTC. It specifies CASSLVSLAVRETQYF.

This clonotype has just a few counts. The chain carries TRBV11-2 and TRBJ1-4; D unresolved. Trimming pared 0 bases from V and 6 bases from J, leaving 17 bases between. Germline V gene data show CDR1 as SGHAT and CDR2 as FQNNGV. The CDR3 has 17 amino acids. The CDR3 nucleotides are TGTGCCAGCAGCTTAGATGTCGCACGGACTTCCCATGAAAAACTGTTTTTT. Translating gives CASSLDVARTSHEKLFF.

The CDR3 region has the DNA TGCGCCAGCAGCTTGGGACCGGGACAGGGTCTTATGGAGCAGTACTTC. It is translated as CASSLGPGQGLMEQYF. This chain uses TRBV5-1 with TRBJ2-4, with 9 bases aligning to TRBD1. The junction had 14 bases not matched to a gene; V was cut back by 0 bases and J by 13 bases. The CDR3 covers 16 residues. The germline V gene has CDR1 SGHRS and CDR2 YFSETQ. Combining the CDR3 with reference TRBV5-1 and TRBJ2-4 gives the whole variable domain KAGVTQTPRYLIKTRGQQVTLSCSPISGHRSVSWYQQTPGQGLQFLFEYFSETQRNKGNFPGRFSGRQFSNSRSEMNVSTLELGDSALYLCASSLGPGQGLMEQYFGAGTRLSVL.

The V call is TRBV20-1, the J call TRBJ2-3; D uncertain. Trimming took off 0 bases at V and 6 bases at J, with 19 bases between the two ends. Germline V gives CDR1 DFQATT, CDR2 SNEGSKA (reference sequence). This CDR3 has 16 amino acids. This chain's CDR3 is CSARDPTFFPPDTQYF. The DNA of the CDR3 is TGCAGTGCTAGAGATCCCACGTTCTTCCCCCCGGATACGCAGTATTTT.

This clonotype turned up a few times. The chain uses TRBV20-1 and TRBJ2-1; 10 bases match TRBD2. Germline V gene sequence: CDR1 DFQATT, CDR2 SNEGSKA (reference sequence). This CDR3 is built from 15 residues. Germline trimming cut 6 bases from V and 7 bases from J; bases unmatched to any gene: 12. The DNA for the CDR3 is TGCAGTGCCTTAAGCCCCAGCGGGAGGGGGAATGAGCAGTTCTTC. It codes for CSALSPSGRGNEQFF.

About this clonotype: A read error may be the cause here, since a much bigger clone is one base away. The rearrangement links TRBV24-1 to TRBJ2-5, with D maybe TRBD2 (5 bases). The CDR3 consists of 14 residues. Germline V gene lookup returns CDR1 KGHDR and CDR2 SFDVKD. V was shortened by 7 bases and J by 5 bases, with 16 bases between the two germline ends. Here the CDR3 reads CATRDRTAKETQYF. The CDR3 bases are TGTGCCACCAGGGATCGGACTGCTAAGGAGACCCAGTACTTC.

This clonotype was detected a few times. This chain joins TRBV7-9 and TRBJ1-2; TRBD1 might be the D (6 bases). CDR3 length equals 13 residues. CDR1 is SEHNR and CDR2 is FQNEAQ in the germline V gene (reference sequence). Trimming cost V 7 bases and J 6 bases, with 15 bases left between them. Here the CDR3 DNA reads TGTGCCAGCACCCTGGGGGCGAATCATGGCTACACCTTC. Its translation: CASTLGANHGYTF. The full variable domain, completed using reference TRBV7-9 and TRBJ1-2, is DTGVSQNPRHKITKRGQNVTFRCDPISEHNRLYWYRQTLGQGPEFLTYFQNEAQLEKSRLLSDRFSAERPKGSFSTLEIQRTEQGDSAMYLCASTLGANHGYTFGSGTRLTVV.

The chain employs TRBV19 and TRBJ2-6; the match to TRBD1 covers 9 bases. The CDR3 is made up of 16 amino acids. Germline V gene data show CDR1 as LNHDA and CDR2 as SQIVND (reference sequence). V was clipped by 4 bases and J by 4 bases; unmatched bases: 5. The CDR3 reads CASSTDRGNGANVLTF. The CDR3 nucleotides read TGTGCCAGTAGTACCGACAGGGGGAACGGGGCCAACGTCCTGACTTTC.

This clonotype was found a few times. One end of the junction does not line up with germline, which may come from a read error. V is TRBV28 and J is TRBJ2-3; 12 nucleotides align to TRBD1. The V gene's germline CDR1 is MDHEN and CDR2 SYDVKM. CDR3 size: 18 residues. The CDR3 reads CASSFPGTGGWGTDTQYF. In DNA form, the CDR3 reads TGTGCCAGCAGTTTTCCCGGGACAGGGGGCTGGGGCACGGATACGCAGTATTTT.

J is TRBJ2-6 and V is TRBV27; D perhaps matches TRBD2 (5 bases). The V and J ends lost 2 bases and 2 bases respectively, with 10 bases between them. This CDR3 comprises 16 residues. Germline V gene lookup returns CDR1 MNHEY and CDR2 SMNVEV (reference sequence). The CDR3: CASSLRTPAGANVLTF. For the CDR3, the DNA is TGTGCCAGCAGTTTAAGGACTCCTGCTGGGGCCAACGTCCTGACTTTC.

This clonotype was counted a few times. Here the CDR3 reads CASSSATSGSSDTQYF. The DNA of the CDR3 is TGTGCCAGCAGTTCCGCGACTAGCGGATCGTCAGATACGCAGTATTTT. The chain links TRBV6-6 to TRBJ2-3, with 9 positions matching TRBD2. This CDR3 comprises 16 residues. Germline V gene lookup returns CDR1 MNHNY and CDR2 SVGAGI (reference sequence). V shed 4 bases and J 4 bases; nucleotides not matched to a gene: 9.

This clonotype was observed a few times. DNA of the CDR3: TGTGCCAGCAGCCAAGAATCAAGGACTAGCGGGAGTCGGGAGACCCAGTACTTC. It specifies CASSQESRTSGSRETQYF. This sequence joins TRBV14 and TRBJ2-5; 13 nucleotides match TRBD2. The CDR3 totals 18 residues. Germline assignment: CDR1 SGHDN and CDR2 FVKESK. Trimming removed 0 bases from V and 5 bases from J; junction bases left unmatched: 9. The full variable domain, in which reference TRBV14 and TRBJ2-5 provide the parts outside the CDR3, is EAGVTQFPSHSVIEKGQTVTLRCDPISGHDNLYWYRRVMGKEIKFLLHFVKESKQDESGMPNNRFLAERTGGTYSTLKVQPAELEDSGVYFCASSQESRTSGSRETQYFGPGTRLLVL.

The genes are TRBV20-1 and TRBJ2-1; a weak D match, TRBD2 (6 bases). Trimming removed 0 bases from V and 9 bases from J, with 15 bases in between. The CDR3 contains 14 residues. The germline CDR1 and CDR2 sequences are DFQATT and SNEGSKA (reference sequence). CDR3 residues: CSARDRGSGSEQFF. The CDR3 region has the DNA TGCAGTGCTAGAGATCGGGGTAGCGGAAGTGAGCAGTTCTTC.

The V and J genes are TRBV7-2 and TRBJ1-2, with a possible D match to TRBD1 (6 bases). V shed 5 bases and J shed 8 bases, with 27 bases lying between them. Per germline, CDR1 SGHTA and CDR2 FQGNSA. This CDR3 contains 17 residues. The DNA of the CDR3 is TGTGCCAGCAGCCGATCCCCGCCCGGGGGGGGGCAGAGCGGCTACACCTTC. Protein product: CASSRSPPGGGQSGYTF.

This clonotype was recorded once. The V and J genes are TRBV30 and TRBJ2-1; D is possibly TRBD1 or TRBD2 (6 bases each). The V gene's germline CDR1 is GTSNPN and CDR2 SVGIG (reference sequence). The V gene lost 2 bases and the J gene lost 8 bases, with 10 bases spanning the gap. There are 12 residues in the CDR3. The CDR3 here is CAWSPRGDEQFF. Here the CDR3 DNA reads TGTGCCTGGAGTCCAAGGGGGGATGAGCAGTTCTTC.

Comment on this clonotype: It may be a read error: a sequence one base away is much more abundant. As DNA, the CDR3 is TGTGCCAGCAGTGACGGAAGGAACACTGAAGCTTTCTTT. Translation: CASSDGRNTEAFF. The rearrangement joins TRBV6-2 or TRBV6-3 to TRBJ1-1; D gene uncertain. Germline CDR1 and CDR2: MNHEY and SVGEGT. V was shortened by 5 bases and J by 1 base, with 8 bases between the two germline ends. The CDR3 covers 13 residues.

The V and J genes are TRBV7-3 and TRBJ2-2; 9 bases are a match to TRBD1. V gave up 2 bases and J gave up 5 bases; unmatched junction bases: 6. CDR3 size: 16 residues. Germline CDR1 and CDR2: SGHTA and FQGTGA. CDR3 amino acids: CASSLGDRDSTGELFF. DNA of the CDR3: TGTGCCAGCAGCTTAGGGGACAGGGATAGTACCGGGGAGCTGTTTTTT.